This TCR beta chain was obtained from a study of blood T cell repertoires in COVID-19 (dated by TCRdb to 2018 to 2021). The study in broad terms: Samples covering the acute and convalescent phases of COVID-19 were provided by collaborators in the United States, Italy and Spain. The material from the prospective study consisted of cDNA or gDNA derived from T cells, B-cell-depleted T cells, or PBMCs. The dataset comprised deeply sampled blood TCRbeta repertoires from subjects exposed to, actively infected with, or recovered from COVID-19. The repertoires were released in a freely available public database meant as a resource for research on the immune response to SARS-CoV-2. Samples came from the ongoing ImmuneRACE study (first 160 participants) plus 1,254 subjects from 6 global collaborators. The sample metadata nearly always contained a de-identified subject ID, COVID-19 status, age in years and sex. HLA class I and class II types, where available, came from metadata supplied by the sample provider rather than from assay-based typing. What the authors observed across the whole study: Clinical and demographic metadata were provided uncurated, with the amount varying by source and participant.

Reading from cysteine to phenylalanine, the CDR3 counts 15 amino acids. Solely the CDR3 DNA is kept, with 45 bases framed from the first base. As encoded in the germline V gene, CDR1 is SGHAT while CDR2 is FQNNGV. Trimming at the junction amounts to 0 bases on V and 2 bases on J, and the germline ends lie 9 bases apart. Collaborating institutions collected whole blood in K2EDTA tubes following their own protocols. Collaborator samples were shipped for TCRbeta analysis as frozen whole blood, isolated PBMCs, or DNA extracted from either sample type. The immunoSEQ Assay, a bias-controlled multiplex PCR, was used to amplify TCRbeta CDR3 regions from genomic DNA. From the authors' description of their analysis: The number of nucleated cells in each sample was estimated by amplification of reference gene primers within the assay. To quantify the absolute abundance of each unique TCRbeta CDR3 rearrangement, sequence reads were collapsed and filtered. For each sample, productive Simpson clonality was calculated by taking the square root of Simpson's diversity index across productive rearrangements. As stored in TCRdb, this immuneACCESS dataset retains in-frame rearrangements with V and J assigned. A fraction of the clones does not appear; measured against another copy, unresolved V genes explain less than half of the discrepancy, and the remainder lacks a known reason. The DNA was the basis for D and trimming; V, J and clone size are from that table. The sample table lists over 350,000 clones, 86% of them with a count of one. The ten most abundant clones make up 1.4% to 1.5% of the sample.

This clone was found once. Its target antigen remains unknown. Base qualities are not provided; no much larger clone lies one nucleotide away. The TCR was taken from a woman aged 25 to 39 with active or convalescent COVID-19. The sequencing input was peripheral blood. The chain couples TRBV11-2 to TRBJ2-3; the D gene cannot be named for sure. This receptor carries the CDR3 CASSLDIQFTDTQYF. The base sequence is TGTGCCAGCAGCTTAGATATACAGTTCACAGATACGCAGTATTTT.